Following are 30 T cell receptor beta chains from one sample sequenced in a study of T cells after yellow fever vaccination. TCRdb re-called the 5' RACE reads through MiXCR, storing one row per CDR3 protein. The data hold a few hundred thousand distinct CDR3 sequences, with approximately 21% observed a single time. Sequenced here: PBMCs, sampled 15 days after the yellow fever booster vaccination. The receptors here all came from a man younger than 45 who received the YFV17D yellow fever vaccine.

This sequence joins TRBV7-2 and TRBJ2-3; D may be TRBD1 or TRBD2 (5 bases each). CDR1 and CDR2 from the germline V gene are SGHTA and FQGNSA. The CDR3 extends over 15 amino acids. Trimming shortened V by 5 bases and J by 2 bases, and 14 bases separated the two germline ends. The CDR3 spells CASSLRGPSTDTQYF. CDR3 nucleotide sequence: TGTGCCAGCAGCCTAAGGGGACCATCCACAGATACGCAGTATTTT.

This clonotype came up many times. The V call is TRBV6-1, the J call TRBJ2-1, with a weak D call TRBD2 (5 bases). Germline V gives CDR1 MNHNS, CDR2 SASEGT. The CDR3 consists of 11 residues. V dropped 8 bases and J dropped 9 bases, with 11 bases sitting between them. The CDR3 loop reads CASGFRGEQFF. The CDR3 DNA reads TGTGCCAGCGGGTTCCGGGGTGAGCAGTTCTTC.

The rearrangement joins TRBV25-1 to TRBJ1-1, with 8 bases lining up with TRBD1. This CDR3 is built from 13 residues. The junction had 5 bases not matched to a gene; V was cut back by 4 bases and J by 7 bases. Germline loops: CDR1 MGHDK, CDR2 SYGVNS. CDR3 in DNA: TGTGCCAGCAGTGTGGACAGGGAGTTTGAAGCTTTCTTT. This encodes CASSVDREFEAFF.

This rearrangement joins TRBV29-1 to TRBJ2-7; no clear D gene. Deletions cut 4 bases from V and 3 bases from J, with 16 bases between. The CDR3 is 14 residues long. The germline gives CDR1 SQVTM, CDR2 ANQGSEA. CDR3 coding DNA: TGCAGCGTTGGGAAGAACAACGTCAACTACGAGCAGTACTTC. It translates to CSVGKNNVNYEQYF.

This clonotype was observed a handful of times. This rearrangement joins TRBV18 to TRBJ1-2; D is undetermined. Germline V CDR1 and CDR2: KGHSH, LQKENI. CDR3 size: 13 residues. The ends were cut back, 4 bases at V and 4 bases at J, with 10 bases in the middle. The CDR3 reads CASSLDEGYGYTF. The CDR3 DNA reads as TGTGCCAGCTCACTTGATGAGGGCTATGGCTACACCTTC.

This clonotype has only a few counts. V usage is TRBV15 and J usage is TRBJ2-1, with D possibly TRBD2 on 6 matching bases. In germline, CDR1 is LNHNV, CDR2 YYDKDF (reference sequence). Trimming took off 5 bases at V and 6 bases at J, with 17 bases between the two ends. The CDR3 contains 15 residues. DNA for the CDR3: TGTGCCACCAGCGGAGGGCCCCGGCGGAGCAATGAGCAGTTCTTC. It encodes CATSGGPRRSNEQFF.

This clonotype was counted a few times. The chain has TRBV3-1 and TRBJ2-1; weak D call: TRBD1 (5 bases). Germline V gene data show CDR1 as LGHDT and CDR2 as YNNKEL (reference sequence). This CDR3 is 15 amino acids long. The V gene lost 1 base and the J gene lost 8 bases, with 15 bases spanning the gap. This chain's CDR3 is CASSQAAWGGDEQFF. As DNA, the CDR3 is TGTGCCAGCAGCCAAGCTGCGTGGGGCGGCGATGAGCAGTTCTTC.

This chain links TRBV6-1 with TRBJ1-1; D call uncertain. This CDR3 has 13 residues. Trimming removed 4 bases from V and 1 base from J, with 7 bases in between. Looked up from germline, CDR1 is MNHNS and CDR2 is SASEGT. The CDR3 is CASSVWGNTEAFF. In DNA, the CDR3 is TGTGCCAGCAGTGTCTGGGGGAACACTGAAGCTTTCTTT.

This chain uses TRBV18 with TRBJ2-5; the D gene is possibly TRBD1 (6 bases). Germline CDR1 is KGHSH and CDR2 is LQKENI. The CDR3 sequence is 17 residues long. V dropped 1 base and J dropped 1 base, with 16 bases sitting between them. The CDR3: CASSPLRQARLQETQYF. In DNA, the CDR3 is TGTGCCAGCTCACCACTTAGACAGGCGAGACTCCAAGAGACCCAGTACTTC.

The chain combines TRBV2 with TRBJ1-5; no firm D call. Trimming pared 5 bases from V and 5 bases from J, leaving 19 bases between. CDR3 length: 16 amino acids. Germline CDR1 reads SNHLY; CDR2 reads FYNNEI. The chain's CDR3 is CASSSGPGRGHQPQHF. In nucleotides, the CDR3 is TGTGCCAGCAGTTCCGGTCCCGGGCGAGGGCATCAGCCCCAGCATTTT.

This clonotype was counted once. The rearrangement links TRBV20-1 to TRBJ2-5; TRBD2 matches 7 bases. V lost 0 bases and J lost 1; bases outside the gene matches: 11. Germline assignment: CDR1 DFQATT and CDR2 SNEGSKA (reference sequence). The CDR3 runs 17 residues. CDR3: CSARDLLGAGIQETQYF. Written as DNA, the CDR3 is TGCAGTGCTAGAGATCTTTTAGGAGCGGGGATCCAAGAGACCCAGTACTTC.

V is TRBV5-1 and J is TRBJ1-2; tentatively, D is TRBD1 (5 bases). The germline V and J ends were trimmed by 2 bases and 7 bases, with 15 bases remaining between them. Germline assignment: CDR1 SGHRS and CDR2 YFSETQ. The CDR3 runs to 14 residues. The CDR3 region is CASSFHGDVRGYTF. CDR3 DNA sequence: TGCGCCAGCAGCTTTCACGGGGACGTTCGTGGCTACACCTTC.

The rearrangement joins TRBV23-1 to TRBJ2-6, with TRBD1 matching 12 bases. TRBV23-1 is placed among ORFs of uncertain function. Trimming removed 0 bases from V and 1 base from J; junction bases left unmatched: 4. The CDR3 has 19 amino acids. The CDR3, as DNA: TGCGCCAGCAGTCAATCGGAGGGACAGGGGGCTTCTGGGGCCAACGTCCTGACTTTC. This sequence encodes CASSQSEGQGASGANVLTF.

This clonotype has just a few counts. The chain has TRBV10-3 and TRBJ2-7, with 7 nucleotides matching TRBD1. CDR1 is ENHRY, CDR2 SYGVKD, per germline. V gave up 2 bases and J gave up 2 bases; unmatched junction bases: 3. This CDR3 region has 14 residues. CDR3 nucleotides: TGTGCCATCAGTGAGCCCAGGGGGACCTACGAGCAGTACTTC. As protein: CAISEPRGTYEQYF.

DNA for the CDR3: TGTGCCAGCACCGTGGGGCGGGAGGCCTACGAGCAGTACTTC. Translating gives CASTVGREAYEQYF. The chain links TRBV12-3 or TRBV12-4 to TRBJ2-7; 8 bases line up with TRBD2. V was pared by 7 bases and J by 2 bases, with 7 bases of the junction left unmatched. The CDR3 extends over 14 amino acids.

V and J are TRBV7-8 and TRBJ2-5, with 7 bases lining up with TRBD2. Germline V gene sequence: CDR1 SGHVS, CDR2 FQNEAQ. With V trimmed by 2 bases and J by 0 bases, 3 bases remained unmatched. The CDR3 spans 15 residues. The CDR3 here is CASSLLSGYQETQYF. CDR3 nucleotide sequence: TGTGCCAGCAGCTTACTTAGCGGGTACCAAGAGACCCAGTACTTC. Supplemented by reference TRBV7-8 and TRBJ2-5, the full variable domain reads GAGVSQSPRYKVAKRGQDVALRCDPISGHVSLFWYQQALGQGPEFLTYFQNEAQLDKSGLPSDRFFAERPEGSVSTLKIQRTQQEDSAVYLCASSLLSGYQETQYFGPGTRLLVL.

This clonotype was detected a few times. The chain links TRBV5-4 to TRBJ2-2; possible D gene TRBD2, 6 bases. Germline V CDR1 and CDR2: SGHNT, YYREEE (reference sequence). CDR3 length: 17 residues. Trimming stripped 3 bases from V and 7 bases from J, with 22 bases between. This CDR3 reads CASSSEEGTWRVGELFF. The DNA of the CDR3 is TGTGCCAGCAGCTCAGAGGAAGGGACTTGGCGAGTCGGGGAGCTGTTTTTT. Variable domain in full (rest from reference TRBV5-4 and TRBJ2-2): ETGVTQSPTHLIKTRGQQVTLRCSSQSGHNTVSWYQQALGQGPQFIFQYYREEENGRGNFPPRFSGLQFPNYSSELNVNALELDDSALYLCASSSEEGTWRVGELFFGEGSRLTVL.

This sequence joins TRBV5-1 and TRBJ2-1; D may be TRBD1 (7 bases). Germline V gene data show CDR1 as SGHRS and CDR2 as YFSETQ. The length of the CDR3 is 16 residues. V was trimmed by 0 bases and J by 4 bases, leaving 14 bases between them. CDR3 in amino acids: CASSLEGGQSYNEQFF. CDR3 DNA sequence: TGCGCCAGCAGCTTGGAGGGGGGACAGAGTTACAATGAGCAGTTCTTC.

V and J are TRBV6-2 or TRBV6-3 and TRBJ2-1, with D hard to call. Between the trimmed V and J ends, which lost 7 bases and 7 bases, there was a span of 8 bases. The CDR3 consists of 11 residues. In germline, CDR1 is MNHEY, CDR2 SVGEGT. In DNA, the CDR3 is TGTGCCAGCACCAACGGGAATGAGCAGTTCTTC. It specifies CASTNGNEQFF.

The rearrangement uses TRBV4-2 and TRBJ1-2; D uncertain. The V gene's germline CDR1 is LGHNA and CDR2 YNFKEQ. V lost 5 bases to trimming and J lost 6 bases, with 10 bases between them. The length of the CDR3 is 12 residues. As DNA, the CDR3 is TGTGCCAGCAGCGCTATCCGCGATGGCTACACCTTC. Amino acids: CASSAIRDGYTF.

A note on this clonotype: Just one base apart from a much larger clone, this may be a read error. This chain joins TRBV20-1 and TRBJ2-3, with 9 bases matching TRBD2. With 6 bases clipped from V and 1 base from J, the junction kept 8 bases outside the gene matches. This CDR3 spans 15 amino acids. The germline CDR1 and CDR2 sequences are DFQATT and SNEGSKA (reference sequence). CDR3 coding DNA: TGCAGTGCCAGACGACTAGCGGACGGCACAGATACGCAGTATTTT. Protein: CSARRLADGTDTQYF.

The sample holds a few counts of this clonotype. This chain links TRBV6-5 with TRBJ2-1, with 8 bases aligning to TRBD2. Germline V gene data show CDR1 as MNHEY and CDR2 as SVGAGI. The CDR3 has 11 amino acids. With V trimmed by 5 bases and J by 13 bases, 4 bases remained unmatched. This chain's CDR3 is CASSQGTRQFF. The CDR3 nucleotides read TGTGCCAGCAGTCAAGGGACTAGACAGTTCTTC.

This CDR3 is CASSPGLGEGENQPQHF. As DNA, the CDR3 is TGTGCCAGCAGTCCGGGCCTCGGGGAAGGGGAAAATCAGCCCCAGCATTTT. The chain recombines TRBV7-2 with TRBJ1-5, with D maybe TRBD1 (5 bases). The CDR3 is 17 residues long. Germline CDR1 SGHTA, CDR2 FQGNSA. The V end was cut by 6 bases, the J end by 4 bases, with 22 bases between.

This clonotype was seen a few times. CDR3 sequence: CSVPVYRAGETQYF. CDR3 coding DNA: TGCAGCGTCCCTGTTTACAGGGCCGGGGAGACCCAGTACTTC. This rearrangement joins TRBV29-1 to TRBJ2-5, with D possibly TRBD1 on 6 matching bases. The V gene's germline CDR1 is SQVTM and CDR2 ANQGSEA. The CDR3 sequence is 14 residues long. Trimming took off 6 bases at V and 5 bases at J, with 19 bases between the two ends. Drawing the rest from reference TRBV29-1 and TRBJ2-5, the complete variable domain is SAVISQKPSRDICQRGTSLTIQCQVDSQVTMMFWYRQQPGQSLTLIATANQGSEATYESGFVIDKFPISRPNLTFSTLTVSNMSPEDSSIYLCSVPVYRAGETQYFGPGTRLLVL.

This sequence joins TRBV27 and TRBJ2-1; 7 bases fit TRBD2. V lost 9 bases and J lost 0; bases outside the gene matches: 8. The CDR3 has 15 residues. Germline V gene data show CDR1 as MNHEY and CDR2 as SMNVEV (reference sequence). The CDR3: CASLQAGSSYNEQFF. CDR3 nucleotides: TGTGCCAGTCTTCAAGCGGGGAGCTCCTACAATGAGCAGTTCTTC.

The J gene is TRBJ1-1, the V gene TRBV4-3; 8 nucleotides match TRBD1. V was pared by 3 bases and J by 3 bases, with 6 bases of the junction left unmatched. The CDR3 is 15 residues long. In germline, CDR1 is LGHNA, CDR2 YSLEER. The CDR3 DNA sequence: TGCGCCAGCAGCCATGGACAGGGAATGGACACTGAAGCTTTCTTT. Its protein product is CASSHGQGMDTEAFF.

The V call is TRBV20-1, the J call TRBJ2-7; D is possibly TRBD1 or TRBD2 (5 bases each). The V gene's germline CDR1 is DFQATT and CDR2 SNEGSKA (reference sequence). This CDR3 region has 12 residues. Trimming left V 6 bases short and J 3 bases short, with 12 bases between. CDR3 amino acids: CSAEEGRYEQYF. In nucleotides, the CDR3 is TGCAGTGCAGAAGAGGGGCGCTACGAGCAGTACTTC.

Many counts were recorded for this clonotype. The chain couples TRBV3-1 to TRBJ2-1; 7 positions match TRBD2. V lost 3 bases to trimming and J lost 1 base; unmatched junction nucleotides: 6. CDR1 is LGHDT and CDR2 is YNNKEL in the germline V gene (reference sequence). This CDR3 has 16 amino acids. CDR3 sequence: CASSHDRDYSYNEQFF. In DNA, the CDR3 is TGTGCCAGCAGCCACGACCGGGACTATTCCTACAATGAGCAGTTCTTC.

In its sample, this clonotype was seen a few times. Here the CDR3 DNA reads TGCAGCGTTGAAACGGGACAGCCTGAGCAGTACTTC. Translation gives CSVETGQPEQYF. V and J are TRBV29-1 and TRBJ2-7, with TRBD1 matching over 7 bases. CDR1 and CDR2 from the germline V gene are SQVTM and ANQGSEA. This CDR3 comprises 12 residues. Losses at the gene ends were 2 bases for V and 7 bases for J; bases not matched to a gene: 5.

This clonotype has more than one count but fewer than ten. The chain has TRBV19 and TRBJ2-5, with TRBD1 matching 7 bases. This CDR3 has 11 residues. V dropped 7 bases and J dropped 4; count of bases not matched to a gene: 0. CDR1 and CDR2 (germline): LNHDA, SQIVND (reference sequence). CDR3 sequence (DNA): TGTGCCAGTACAGGGGGAGAGACCCAGTACTTC. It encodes CASTGGETQYF.